This T cell receptor (beta chain) was documented in a study of identical twins. TCRdb analysed the 5' RACE reads with MiXCR anew, one entry per CDR3 protein. The sample records 280,000 or so distinct CDR3 sequences, under 9.5% being singletons. This clonotype was detected ten times or more. The V segment lost 4 bases and the J segment 2 bases; nucleotides outside the gene matches: 10. Germline-derived CDR1 and CDR2 are SGHRS and YFSETQ. This CDR3 contains 16 residues. Separately, the same data were catalogued under a study of yellow fever vaccine responses in identical twins.

This chain uses TRBV5-1 with TRBJ2-5, with 8 bases lining up with TRBD1. The receptor was isolated from a woman aged 18-29 years in good health. The material sequenced was memory (CD45RO+) T cells sorted from blood. The CDR3 here is CASSEATGVSQETQYF. The CDR3 DNA is TGCGCCAGCAGCGAGGCGACAGGGGTCTCACAAGAGACCCAGTACTTC.